These 9 T cell receptor beta chains came from one sample sequenced in a study of blood T cell repertoires in COVID-19. Data came from immunoSEQ multiplex PCR; TCRdb stores just in-frame clones and leaves some out. The table shows more than 100,000 clones, with less than 90% occurring only once. Input material: PBMCs or T cells enriched from blood (not recorded which). These receptors were obtained from a woman aged 30 to 39 who had recovered from COVID-19.

The V gene is TRBV7-9, the J gene TRBJ2-5; the match to TRBD1 covers 7 bases. The CDR3 runs 19 residues. The germline V gene has CDR1 SEHNR and CDR2 FQNEAQ (reference sequence). The J segment lost 3 bases and the V segment lost 0 bases, leaving 16 bases of the junction unmatched. The CDR3 DNA reads as TGTGCCAGCAGCTTAGCATATTCGGACAGGTGGGGAATCGAAGAGACCCAGTACTTC. Residues: CASSLAYSDRWGIEETQYF.

In DNA form, the CDR3 reads TGTGCCAGCAGTTTCGGCACAGGGACGTACGAGCAGTACTTC. Translating gives CASSFGTGTYEQYF. The chain carries TRBV27 and TRBJ2-7, with D tentatively TRBD1 (6 bases). CDR1 and CDR2 (germline): MNHEY, SMNVEV (reference sequence). V shed 3 bases and J shed 4 bases, with 13 bases lying between them. CDR3 length equals 14 residues.

V gene TRBV7-3 combines with J gene TRBJ1-1, with D perhaps matching TRBD1 (5 bases). The CDR3 contains 16 residues. Germline lookup yields CDR1 SGHTA and CDR2 FQGTGA. Trimming left V 0 bases short and J 0 bases short, with 11 bases between. CDR3 nucleotide sequence: TGTGCCAGCAGCTTAACTCCCGACAGCCTGAACACTGAAGCTTTCTTT. As protein: CASSLTPDSLNTEAFF.

The CDR3 spells CAWSRQLSETQYF. DNA for the CDR3: TGTGCCTGGAGTAGACAGCTTAGCGAGACCCAGTACTTC. The V gene is TRBV30, the J gene TRBJ2-5, with D possibly matching TRBD1 (5 bases). Deletions cut 2 bases from V and 5 bases from J, with 12 bases between. Per germline, CDR1 GTSNPN and CDR2 SVGIG (reference sequence). The CDR3 runs 13 residues.

The chain links TRBV5-5 to TRBJ2-1; D uncertain. Trimming cost V 0 bases and J 6 bases, with 13 bases left between them. CDR1 is SGHKS and CDR2 is YYEKEE in the germline V gene (reference sequence). The length of the CDR3 is 15 residues. Written as DNA, the CDR3 is TGTGCCAGCAGCTTGGATCCTACCTCCGTCAATGAGCAGTTCTTC. This gives the protein CASSLDPTSVNEQFF.

The gene calls are TRBV18 and TRBJ1-4, with D hard to call. Germline V gene sequence: CDR1 KGHSH, CDR2 LQKENI. The CDR3 loop spans 16 amino acids. V lost 3 bases and J lost 0, with 11 bases in between. The CDR3 coding sequence is TGTGCCAGCTCACCGGCTTCAGTGACAACTAATGAAAAACTGTTTTTT. Translation: CASSPASVTTNEKLFF.

The J gene is TRBJ2-7, the V gene TRBV7-2, with 12 bases fitting TRBD2. Germline V lookup: CDR1 SGHTA, CDR2 FQGNSA. This CDR3 spans 16 amino acids. Unmatched junction bases numbered 8, after V lost 5 bases and J lost 3 bases. In DNA form, the CDR3 reads TGTGCCAGCAGCCTTCCCCGGACTAGCGGGAACTACGAGCAGTACTTC. Translating gives CASSLPRTSGNYEQYF.

Only a few counts were recorded for this clone. The chain couples TRBV3-1 (or the pseudogene TRBV3-2) to TRBJ2-1; 7 nucleotides align to TRBD2. The V and J ends lost 1 base and 5 bases, in that order; junction bases with no gene match: 8. The CDR3 totals 16 residues. Looked up from germline, CDR1 is LGHDT and CDR2 is YNNKEL (reference sequence). CDR3 sequence (DNA): TGTGCCAGCAGCCAAGCAAGCGGGAAGGGTGACAATGAGCAGTTCTTC. This gives the protein CASSQASGKGDNEQFF.

The rearrangement uses TRBV9 and TRBJ1-2; a weak D match, TRBD1 (6 bases). The V gene lost 0 bases and the J gene lost 5 bases, with 8 bases spanning the gap. Germline CDR1 SGDLS, CDR2 YYNGEE. CDR3 length equals 13 residues. CDR3 DNA sequence: TGTGCCAGCAGCGTAGCAGGGGTTTATGGCTACACCTTC. Translated, it gives CASSVAGVYGYTF.